This T cell receptor (beta chain) comes out of a study of blood T cell repertoires in COVID-19. Those who participated ranged in age from about 18 to 95 years and resided in 24 US areas. Participant-given clinical history determined each cohort assignment. Symptom resolution, clearance, or two negative PCRs marked the recovered donors of Cohort 3. Germline V gene lookup returns CDR1 SGHRS and CDR2 YFSETQ. V was clipped by 0 bases and J by 4 bases, with 8 bases between them. CDR3 length: 15 amino acids. This clone was seen a single time. Original analysis: Estimates of nucleated cell counts were drawn from the amplification of reference gene primers. Profiling relied on immunoSEQ multiplex PCR, and the TCRdb table lists in-frame clones only, not all of them. The V and J calls and clone size come from that table; D and trimming were worked out from the DNA. This sample has 190,000 or so clones, with approximately 88% found just once.

The sequenced sample consisted of PBMCs or T cells enriched from blood (not recorded which). The sequence was collected from a woman aged 18-30 years who had recovered from COVID-19. J is TRBJ1-6 and V is TRBV5-1, with D possibly being TRBD1 (5 bases). The CDR3 coding sequence is TGCGCCAGCAGCTTGGAGCCAGGGTATAATTCACCCCTCCACTTT. Amino acid sequence: CASSLEPGYNSPLHF.